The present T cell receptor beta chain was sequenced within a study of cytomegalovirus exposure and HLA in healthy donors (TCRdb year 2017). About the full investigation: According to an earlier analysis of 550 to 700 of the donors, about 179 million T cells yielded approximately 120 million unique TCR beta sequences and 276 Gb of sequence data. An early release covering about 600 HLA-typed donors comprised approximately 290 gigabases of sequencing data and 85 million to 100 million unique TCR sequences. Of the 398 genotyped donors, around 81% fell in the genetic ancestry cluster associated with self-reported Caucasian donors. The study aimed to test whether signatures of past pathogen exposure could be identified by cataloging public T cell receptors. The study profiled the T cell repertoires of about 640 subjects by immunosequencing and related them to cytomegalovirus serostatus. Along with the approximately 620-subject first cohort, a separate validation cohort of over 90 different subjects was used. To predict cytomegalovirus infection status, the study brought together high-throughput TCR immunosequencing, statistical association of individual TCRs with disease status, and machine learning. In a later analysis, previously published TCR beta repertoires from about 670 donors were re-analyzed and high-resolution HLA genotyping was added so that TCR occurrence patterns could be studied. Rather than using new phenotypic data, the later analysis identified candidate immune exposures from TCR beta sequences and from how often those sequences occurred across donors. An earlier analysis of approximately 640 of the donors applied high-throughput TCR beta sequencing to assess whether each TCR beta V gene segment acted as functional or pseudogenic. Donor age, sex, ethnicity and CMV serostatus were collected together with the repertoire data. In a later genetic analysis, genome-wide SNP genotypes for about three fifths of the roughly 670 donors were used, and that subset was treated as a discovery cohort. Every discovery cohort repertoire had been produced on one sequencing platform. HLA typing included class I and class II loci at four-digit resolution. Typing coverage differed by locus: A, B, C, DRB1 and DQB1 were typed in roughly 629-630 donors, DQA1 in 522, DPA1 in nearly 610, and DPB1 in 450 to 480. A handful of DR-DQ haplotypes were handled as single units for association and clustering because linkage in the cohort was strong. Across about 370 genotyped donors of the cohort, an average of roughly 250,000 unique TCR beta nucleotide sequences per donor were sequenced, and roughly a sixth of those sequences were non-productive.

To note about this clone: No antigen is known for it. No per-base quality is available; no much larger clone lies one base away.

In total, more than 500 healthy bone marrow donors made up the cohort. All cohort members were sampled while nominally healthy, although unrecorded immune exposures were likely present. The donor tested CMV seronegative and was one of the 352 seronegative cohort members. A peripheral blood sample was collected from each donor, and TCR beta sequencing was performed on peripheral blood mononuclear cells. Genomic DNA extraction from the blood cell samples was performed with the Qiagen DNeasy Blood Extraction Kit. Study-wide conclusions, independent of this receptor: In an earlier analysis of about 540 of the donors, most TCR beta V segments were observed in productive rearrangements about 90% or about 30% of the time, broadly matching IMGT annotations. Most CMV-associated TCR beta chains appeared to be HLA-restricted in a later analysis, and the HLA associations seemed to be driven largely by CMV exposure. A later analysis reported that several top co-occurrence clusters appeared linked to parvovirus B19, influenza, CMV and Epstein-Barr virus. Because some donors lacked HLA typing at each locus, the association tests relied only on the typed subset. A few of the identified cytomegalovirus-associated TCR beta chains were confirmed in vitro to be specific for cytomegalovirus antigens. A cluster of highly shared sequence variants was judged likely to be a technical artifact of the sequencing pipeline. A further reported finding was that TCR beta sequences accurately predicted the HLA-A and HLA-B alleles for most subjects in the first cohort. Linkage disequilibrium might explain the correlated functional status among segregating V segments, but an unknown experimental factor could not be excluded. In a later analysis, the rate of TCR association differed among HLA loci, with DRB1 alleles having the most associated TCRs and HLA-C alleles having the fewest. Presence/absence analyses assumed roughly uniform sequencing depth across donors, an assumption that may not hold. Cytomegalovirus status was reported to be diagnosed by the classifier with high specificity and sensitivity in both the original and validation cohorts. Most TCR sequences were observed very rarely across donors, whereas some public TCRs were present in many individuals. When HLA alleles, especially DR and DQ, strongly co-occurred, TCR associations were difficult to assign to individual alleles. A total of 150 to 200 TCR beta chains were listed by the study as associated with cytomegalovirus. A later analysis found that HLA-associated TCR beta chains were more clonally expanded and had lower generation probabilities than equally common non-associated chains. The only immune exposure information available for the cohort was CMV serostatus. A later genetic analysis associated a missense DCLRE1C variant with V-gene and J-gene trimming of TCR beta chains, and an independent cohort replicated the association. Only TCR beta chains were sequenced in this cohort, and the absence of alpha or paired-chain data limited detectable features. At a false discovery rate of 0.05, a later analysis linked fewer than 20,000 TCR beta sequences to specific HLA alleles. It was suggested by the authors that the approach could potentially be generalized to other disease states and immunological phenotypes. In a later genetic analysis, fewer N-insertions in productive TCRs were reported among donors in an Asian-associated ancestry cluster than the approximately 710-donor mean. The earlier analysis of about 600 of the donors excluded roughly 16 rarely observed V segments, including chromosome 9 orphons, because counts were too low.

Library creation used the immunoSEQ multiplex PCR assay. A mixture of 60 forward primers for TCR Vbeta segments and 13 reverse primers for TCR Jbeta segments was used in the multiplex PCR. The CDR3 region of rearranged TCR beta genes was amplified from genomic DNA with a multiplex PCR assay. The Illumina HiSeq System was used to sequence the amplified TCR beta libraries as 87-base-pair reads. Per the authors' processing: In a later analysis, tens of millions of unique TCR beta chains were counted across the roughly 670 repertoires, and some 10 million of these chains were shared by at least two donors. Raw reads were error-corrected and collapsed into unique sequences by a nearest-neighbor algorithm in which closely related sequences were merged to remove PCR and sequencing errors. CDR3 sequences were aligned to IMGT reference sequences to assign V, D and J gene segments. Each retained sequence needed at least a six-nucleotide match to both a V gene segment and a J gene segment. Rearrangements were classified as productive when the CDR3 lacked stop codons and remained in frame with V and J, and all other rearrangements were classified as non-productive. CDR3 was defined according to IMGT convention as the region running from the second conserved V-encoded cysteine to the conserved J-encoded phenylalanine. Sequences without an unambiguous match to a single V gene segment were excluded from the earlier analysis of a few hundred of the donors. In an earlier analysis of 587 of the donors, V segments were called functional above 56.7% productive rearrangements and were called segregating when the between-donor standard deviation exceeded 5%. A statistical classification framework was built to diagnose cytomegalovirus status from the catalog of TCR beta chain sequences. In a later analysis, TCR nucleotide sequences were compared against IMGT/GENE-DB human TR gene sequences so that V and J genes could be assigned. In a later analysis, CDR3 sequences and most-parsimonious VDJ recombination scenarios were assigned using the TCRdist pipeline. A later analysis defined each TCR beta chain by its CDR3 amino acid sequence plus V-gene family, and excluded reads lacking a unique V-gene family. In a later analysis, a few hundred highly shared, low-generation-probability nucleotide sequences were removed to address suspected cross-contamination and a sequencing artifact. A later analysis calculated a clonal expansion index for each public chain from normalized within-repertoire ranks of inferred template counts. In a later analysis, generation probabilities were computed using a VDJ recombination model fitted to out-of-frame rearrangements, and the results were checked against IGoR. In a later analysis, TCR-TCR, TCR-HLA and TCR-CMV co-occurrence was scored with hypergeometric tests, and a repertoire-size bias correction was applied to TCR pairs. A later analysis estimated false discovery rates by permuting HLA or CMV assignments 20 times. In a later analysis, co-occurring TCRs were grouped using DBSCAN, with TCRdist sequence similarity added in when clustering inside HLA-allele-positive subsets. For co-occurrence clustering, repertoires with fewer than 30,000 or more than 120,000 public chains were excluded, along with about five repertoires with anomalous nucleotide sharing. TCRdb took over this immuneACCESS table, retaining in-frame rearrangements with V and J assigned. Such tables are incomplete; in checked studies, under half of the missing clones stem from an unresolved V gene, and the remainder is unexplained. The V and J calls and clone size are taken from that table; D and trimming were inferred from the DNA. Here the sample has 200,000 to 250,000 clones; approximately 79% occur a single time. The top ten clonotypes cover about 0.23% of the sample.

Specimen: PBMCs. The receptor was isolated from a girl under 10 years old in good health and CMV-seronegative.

The DNA reads TGCAGCGTCGACCGGGACTCCAATGAGCAGTTCTTC. It translates as CSVDRDSNEQFF. The V and J genes are TRBV29-1 and TRBJ2-1, and perhaps TRBD2 as D gene, on 6 matching bases. Reading from cysteine to phenylalanine, the CDR3 counts 12 amino acids. This entry keeps only the CDR3 DNA: 36 bases, framed from base 1. V and J are truncated by 6 bases and 6 bases respectively, leaving an intervening sequence of 12 bases. CDR1 and CDR2, looked up from the germline V gene, are SQVTM and ANQGSEA.